This T cell receptor beta chain emerged from a study of control samples from healthy donors and cancer patients (dated by TCRdb to 2018 to 2021). With respect to this clone: What this receptor recognizes is not known. The sample holds no much larger clone one base away, and base qualities are not on file.

Including cysteine and phenylalanine, the CDR3 has 16 amino acids. The sequence is cut down to CDR3 DNA, 48 bases in frame from base 1. Trimming removed 4 bases from V and 1 base from J, leaving 16 bases between the germline ends. The germline V gene (reference sequence) sets CDR1 to LNHDA and CDR2 to SQIVND. Libraries were prepared through the immunoSEQ multiplex PCR assay. TCRdb stores this immuneACCESS table with in-frame sequences only. Part of the clones is absent; in the studies checked, under half of the shortfall reflects unresolved V genes, and no reason is known for the rest. Within this sample are just over 80,000 clones, with over 90% of them counted one time only. Less than 6% of the sample is held by the ten biggest clonotypes.

The source is a woman in her late teens or twenties in good health. Sequenced sample: blood. The chain is made from TRBV19 and TRBJ1-1; the D gene is perhaps TRBD1, from 5 matching bases. The sequenced DNA: TGTGCCAGTAGTAGCCGCCCGGGACGGACGAACACTGAAGCTTTCTTT. The resulting protein is CASSSRPGRTNTEAFF.